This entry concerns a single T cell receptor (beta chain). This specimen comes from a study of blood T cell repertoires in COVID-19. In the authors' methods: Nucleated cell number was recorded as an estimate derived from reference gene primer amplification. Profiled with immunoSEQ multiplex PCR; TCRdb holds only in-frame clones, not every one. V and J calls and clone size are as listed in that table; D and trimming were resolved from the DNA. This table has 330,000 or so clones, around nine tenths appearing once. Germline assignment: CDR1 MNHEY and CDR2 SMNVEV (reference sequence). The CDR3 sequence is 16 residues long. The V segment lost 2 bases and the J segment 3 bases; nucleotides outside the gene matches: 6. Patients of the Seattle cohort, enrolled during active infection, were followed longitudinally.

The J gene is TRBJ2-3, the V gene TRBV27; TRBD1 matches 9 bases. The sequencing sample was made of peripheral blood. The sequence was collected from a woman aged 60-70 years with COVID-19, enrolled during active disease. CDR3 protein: CASSLGTGLGTDTQYF. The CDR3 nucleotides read TGTGCCAGCAGTTTAGGGACAGGGCTCGGGACAGATACGCAGTATTTT.